The 13 T cell receptor beta chains listed next were all sequenced from one sample in a study of tumor-infiltrating lymphocytes in primary liver carcinoma (TCRdb year 2017). Without any cell sorting, total RNA and DNA were co-extracted from about 20-30 mg of bulk tissue using the AllPrep DNA/RNA mini kit. TCRdb names Illumina HiSeq 2500 as the instrument used. Using a constant-region primer and ProtoScript II reverse transcriptase, TCRbeta-specific cDNA was reverse-transcribed from 500 ng total RNA. TCRbeta libraries were built with three nested multiplex PCR rounds, a slightly modified ARM-PCR procedure. Multiplex TRBV1-TRBV30 forward primers and a Cbeta reverse primer were used in the first two PCR rounds, each of which was run for around 10 cycles. TCRdb took the public reads, trimmed them with fastp at Q25, ran MiXCR for clone calling and kept in-frame beta chains. One record per CDR3 amino acid sequence lists the most common genes and DNA. The sample contains roughly 49,000 distinct CDR3 sequences, 65% to 80% of them found a single time. The ten largest clones represent 29% of the sample.

Sequenced sample: liver tumor tissue from sampling region 5. What this sample's cell subset or site label stands for: tumor region T5, tumor centre. The receptors were gathered from a man between 40 and 49 years old with primary liver carcinoma and hepatitis B virus infection.

This clonotype was recorded many times. The V gene is TRBV4-1, the J gene TRBJ2-1; the match to TRBD1 covers 10 bases. This CDR3 region has 15 residues. Trimming took 2 bases from V and 6 from J; bases not matched to a gene: 4. Germline V gene lookup returns CDR1 MGHRA and CDR2 YSYEKL. DNA for the CDR3: TGCGCCAGCAGCCAAACCGGGACAGGGGCCAATGAGCAGTTCTTC. It codes for CASSQTGTGANEQFF.

Note on this clonotype: This may arise from a read error, as a much more abundant clone is one base away. CDR3 residues: CASSILGDTQYF. In nucleotides, the CDR3 is TGTGCCAGCAGCATCCTAGGGGATACGCAGTATTTT. The chain has TRBV14 and TRBJ2-3; no reliable D call. Germline V lookup: CDR1 SGHDN, CDR2 FVKESK. The CDR3 is 12 amino acids. The germline V and J ends were trimmed by 5 bases and 6 bases, with 9 bases remaining between them.

Points on this clonotype: A much larger clone differs from this one at a single base, so this may be a read error. The rearrangement uses TRBV7-9 and TRBJ2-6; no reliable D call. The germline V gene encodes CDR1 SEHNR and CDR2 FQNEAQ (reference sequence). This CDR3 comprises 16 residues. CDR3 nucleotides: TGTGCCAGCGGCTTTCGTTTGGACTCTGGGGCCAACGTCCTGACTTTC. It translates to CASGFRLDSGANVLTF.

This clonotype has only one observation. One junction end disagrees with the germline gene, perhaps due to a read error. Here the CDR3 reads CASGDLDRANTGELFF. CDR3 nucleotide sequence: TGTGCCAGCGGTGACCTGGACAGGGCGAACACCGGGGAGCTGTTTTTT. The rearrangement joins TRBV25-1 to TRBJ2-2, with 8 bases fitting TRBD1. Germline V CDR1 and CDR2: MGHDK, SYGVNS. The CDR3 length is 16 residues.

This clonotype was found many times. V and J are TRBV7-9 and TRBJ2-2, with TRBD1 as a possible D gene (6 bases). The CDR3 contains 17 residues. The V gene lost 2 bases and the J gene lost 1 base, with 14 bases spanning the gap. From germline, CDR1 is SEHNR and CDR2 FQNEAQ (reference sequence). The DNA of the CDR3 is TGTGCCAGCAGCTTACTTCCGGGACACCAGAACACCGGGGAGCTGTTTTTT. This sequence encodes CASSLLPGHQNTGELFF.

Concerning this clonotype itself: The junction departs from germline at one end; a sequencing error may be responsible. The chain is built from TRBV11-2 and TRBJ2-3; TRBD2 agrees at 7 bases. The CDR3 covers 16 residues. Germline CDR1 reads SGHAT; CDR2 reads FQNNGV. CDR3 residues: CANSPPSSGSTDTQYF. CDR3 coding DNA: TGTGCCAACAGCCCCCCGTCTAGCGGTAGCACAGATACGCAGTATTTT.

Comment on this clonotype: A read error may produce the germline difference seen at one junction end. The chain joins TRBV7-9 to TRBJ2-7; D gene ambiguous. CDR3 length equals 14 residues. Looked up from germline, CDR1 is SEHNR and CDR2 is FQNEAQ (reference sequence). The CDR3 DNA reads as TGTGCCAGCGGCTTAGCCCAGGATTCCTACGAGCAGTACTTC. Encoded protein: CASGLAQDSYEQYF.

Of note for this clonotype: This CDR3 fails to terminate in the conserved phenylalanine or tryptophan, so it likely reflects a read error. It is unclear where the CDR3 begins or ends on the DNA, so no DNA is shown, and the CDR3 is as TCRdb lists it. This chain connects TRBV5-1 to TRBJ2-3; the table names TRBD1, a call not compared with the DNA. The CDR3 totals 12 residues, both ends included. Per the germline V gene, CDR1 is SGHRS and CDR2 is YFSETQ. The CDR3 sequence is CASQQGPGDTRY.

As regards this clonotype: This likely comes from a read error, as the CDR3 has no conserved phenylalanine or tryptophan at its end. This chain joins TRBV11-2 and TRBJ2-7; 15 nucleotides agree with TRBD2. The CDR3 spans 18 residues. Germline lookup yields CDR1 SGHAT and CDR2 FQNNGV. Trimming took 2 bases from V and 4 from J; bases not matched to a gene: 9. CDR3: CASSLSLGLAGGGYEQYL. CDR3 sequence (DNA): TGTGCCAGCAGCTTATCCCTTGGACTAGCGGGGGGGGGGTACGAGCAGTACTTA.

Worth noting for this clonotype: Its ends do not fully match the called genes, so a read error is possible. The chain is built from TRBV12-3 or TRBV12-4 and TRBJ1-1; D is ambiguous. The CDR3 loop spans 14 amino acids. CDR3 DNA sequence: TGTACCAGCCAGAGACTATCAATGAACACTGAAGCTTTCTTT. Amino acids: CTSQRLSMNTEAFF.

Regarding this clonotype: A read error may produce the germline difference seen at one junction end. The V gene is TRBV6-5, the J gene TRBJ2-1; 11 positions agree with TRBD2. The V gene's germline CDR1 is MNHEY and CDR2 SVGAGI. The CDR3 covers 15 residues. The CDR3 DNA reads as TGTGCCAACAGTTACACTAGTACTAGCGGGAGTCGGAAGTTCTTC. Translated: CANSYTSTSGSRKFF.

In its sample, this clonotype was seen once. At one end the junction does not follow the germline gene, possibly because of a read error. This chain's CDR3 is CTSSSDRGIDTQYF. The CDR3 bases are TGTACCAGCAGTTCGGACAGGGGTATTGATACGCAGTATTTT. The chain links TRBV6-5 to TRBJ2-3; TRBD1 matches at 9 bases. The CDR3 is made up of 14 amino acids. The germline V gene encodes CDR1 MNHEY and CDR2 SVGAGI.

As concerns this clonotype: One end of the junction fails to match germline, which may point to a read error. This chain uses TRBV6-2 or TRBV6-3 with TRBJ2-5; TRBD2 might be the D (6 bases). Germline V gene sequence: CDR1 MNHEY, CDR2 SVGEGT. This CDR3 comprises 13 residues. CDR3 nucleotide sequence: TGTGCCAGCACACCCGCTAGCGAGGAGACCCAATACTTC. Residues: CASTPASEETQYF.